Below, 27 T cell receptor beta chains from the same sample are listed, as sequenced in a study of blood T cell repertoires in COVID-19. Measured with immunoSEQ multiplex PCR; TCRdb has only the in-frame clones, and not every one. The sample yields about 220,000 clones, roughly 80% seen once. The sample consisted of peripheral blood. All receptors derive from an older woman with acute or convalescent COVID-19.

The count of this clone is one. The chain links TRBV7-2 to TRBJ1-6; tentative D call: TRBD1 (5 bases). CDR1 and CDR2 (germline): SGHTA, FQGNSA. The CDR3 is made up of 16 amino acids. With 2 bases removed from V and 9 bases from J, the gap between germline ends came to 17 bases. The DNA of the CDR3 is TGTGCCAGCAGCTTAACTCAGGGTCAATTCATTTCACCCCTCCACTTT. It is translated as CASSLTQGQFISPLHF.

V is TRBV10-3 and J is TRBJ2-7; 10 bases agree with TRBD1. From germline, CDR1 is ENHRY and CDR2 SYGVKD. The V gene end was trimmed by 3 bases and the J gene end by 5 bases; junction bases not matched to a gene: 7. CDR3 size: 15 residues. This CDR3 reads CAISDGRQGAHEQYF. Here the CDR3 DNA reads TGTGCCATCAGTGATGGGAGACAGGGGGCTCACGAGCAGTACTTC.

As for this clone: Other DNA sequences of this sample code for an identical CDR3. This rearrangement joins TRBV4-1 to TRBJ1-1; no definite D call. The V end was cut by 0 bases, the J end by 0 bases, with 8 bases between. Per germline, CDR1 MGHRA and CDR2 YSYEKL. The length of the CDR3 is 15 residues. CDR3 sequence reads: CASSQDPGMNTEAFF. In DNA, the CDR3 is TGCGCCAGCAGCCAAGATCCCGGGATGAACACTGAAGCTTTCTTT.

This chain connects TRBV30 to TRBJ2-7; unclear D gene. The ends were cut back, 4 bases at V and 1 base at J, with 17 bases in the middle. The V gene's germline CDR1 is GTSNPN and CDR2 SVGIG (reference sequence). The CDR3 contains 15 residues. CDR3 amino acids: CAWTPYKQNSYEQYF. Written as DNA, the CDR3 is TGTGCCTGGACCCCATACAAACAGAATTCCTACGAGCAGTACTTC. Combining the CDR3 with reference TRBV30 and TRBJ2-7 gives the whole variable domain SQTIHQWPATLVQPVGSPLSLECTVEGTSNPNLYWYRQAAGRGLQLLFYSVGIGQISSEVPQNLSASRPQDRQFILSSKKLLLSDSGFYLCAWTPYKQNSYEQYFGPGTRLTVT.

The chain couples TRBV6-2 or TRBV6-3 to TRBJ1-5; TRBD1 matches at 8 bases. From germline, CDR1 is MNHEY and CDR2 SVGEGT. V lost 6 bases, J lost 6 bases, and 4 bases stayed unmatched. CDR3 length equals 13 residues. The CDR3 loop is CASSGQGPQPQHF. CDR3 DNA: TGTGCCAGCAGCGGACAGGGCCCTCAGCCCCAGCATTTT.

As DNA, the CDR3 is TGTGCCAGCAGCTTGGTAGCGGGGGCTACCGGGGAGCTGTTTTTT. Translating it yields CASSLVAGATGELFF. This sequence joins TRBV5-4 and TRBJ2-2, with 9 bases aligning to TRBD2. The ends lost 0 bases at V and 5 bases at J; junction bases unmatched: 2. Looked up from germline, CDR1 is SGHNT and CDR2 is YYREEE (reference sequence). The CDR3 spans 15 residues.

The chain combines TRBV9 with TRBJ1-4; the D is unclear. CDR3 length: 16 residues. Germline V gives CDR1 SGDLS, CDR2 YYNGEE. Trimming removed 4 bases at V and 6 bases at J, with 19 bases between. CDR3 sequence (DNA): TGTGCCAGCAGCAGCGCTAGAGGTTGGTCGGATGAAAAACTGTTTTTT. Protein sequence: CASSSARGWSDEKLFF.

This clone was recorded a few times. The V and J genes are TRBV5-1 and TRBJ2-1; weak D call: TRBD1 (7 bases). CDR1 is SGHRS and CDR2 is YFSETQ in the germline V gene. Trimming pared 3 bases from V and 5 bases from J, leaving 12 bases between. The length of the CDR3 is 14 residues. The CDR3 sequence: CASSSGDRNNEQFF. CDR3 nucleotide sequence: TGCGCCAGCAGCTCGGGGGACAGAAACAATGAGCAGTTCTTC.

J is TRBJ1-2 and V is TRBV28, with 8 bases matching TRBD1. V lost 5 bases, J lost 4 bases, and 9 bases stayed unmatched. There are 15 residues in the CDR3. Looked up from germline, CDR1 is MDHEN and CDR2 is SYDVKM. CDR3 in DNA: TGTGCCAGCAGTGACAGGGGCGCCTTGGGCTATGGCTACACCTTC. Encoded protein: CASSDRGALGYGYTF.

V is TRBV5-4 and J is TRBJ1-4, with D tentatively TRBD1 (6 bases). The CDR3 totals 16 residues. Per the germline V gene, CDR1 is SGHNT and CDR2 is YYREEE (reference sequence). V was pared by 4 bases and J by 4 bases, with 17 bases between. The CDR3, as DNA: TGTGCCAGCAGCGGAAGGACAGACGGTGGTAATGAAAAACTGTTTTTT. It codes for CASSGRTDGGNEKLFF.

V usage is TRBV27 and J usage is TRBJ2-3; 8 bases match TRBD2. Germline V gene sequence: CDR1 MNHEY, CDR2 SMNVEV (reference sequence). J was trimmed by 6 bases and V by 6 bases; bases with no gene match: 8. This CDR3 has 14 amino acids. The CDR3 nucleotides read TGTGCCAGCAGGACGACGGGGGGGCCGGATACGCAGTATTTT. Its translation is CASRTTGGPDTQYF.

The chain employs TRBV4-1 and TRBJ2-3; 15 positions match TRBD2. Looked up from germline, CDR1 is MGHRA and CDR2 is YSYEKL. Unmatched junction bases numbered 4, after V lost 6 bases and J lost 3 bases. This CDR3 has 16 residues. The CDR3 DNA reads as TGCGCCAGCAGTCAGGGGACTAGCGGGGGGACAGATACGCAGTATTTT. Translation gives CASSQGTSGGTDTQYF.

The chain combines TRBV2 with TRBJ2-2; TRBD2 aligns across 8 bases. The junction had 12 bases not matched to a gene; V was cut back by 6 bases and J by 9 bases. Germline CDR1 is SNHLY and CDR2 is FYNNEI. This CDR3 is built from 15 residues. CDR3 sequence reads: CASSPERGGHRELFF. The DNA for the CDR3 is TGTGCCAGCAGCCCTGAACGGGGGGGCCACCGGGAGCTGTTTTTT.

The chain has TRBV4-2 and TRBJ1-2; TRBD1 might be the D (5 bases). V was trimmed by 3 bases and J by 0 bases, leaving 11 bases between them. Looked up from germline, CDR1 is LGHNA and CDR2 is YNFKEQ. This CDR3 spans 15 amino acids. The CDR3, as DNA: TGTGCCAGCAGCCATGAAGAACAGGCTAACTATGGCTACACCTTC. It is translated as CASSHEEQANYGYTF.

This chain connects TRBV5-4 to TRBJ2-3, with TRBD2 identical over 13 bases. Germline lookup yields CDR1 SGHNT and CDR2 YYREEE (reference sequence). V gave up 4 bases and J gave up 3 bases; unmatched junction bases: 11. This CDR3 region has 18 residues. The CDR3 bases are TGTGCCAGCAGCCCCCGGAGGACTAGCGGGGGCCCTACAGATACGCAGTATTTT. It codes for CASSPRRTSGGPTDTQYF.

The V gene is TRBV11-2, the J gene TRBJ1-1; perhaps TRBD1 as D (6 bases). There are 12 residues in the CDR3. CDR1 and CDR2 (germline): SGHAT, FQNNGV. V lost 5 bases to trimming and J lost 8 bases, with 12 bases between them. CDR3 loop: CASSERQGEAFF. In nucleotides, the CDR3 is TGTGCCAGCAGCGAACGTCAGGGGGAAGCTTTCTTT.

The chain links TRBV6-5 to TRBJ2-7; 8 positions match TRBD1. V dropped 6 bases and J dropped 2; count of bases not matched to a gene: 9. Germline V gene data show CDR1 as MNHEY and CDR2 as SVGAGI. The CDR3 loop spans 15 amino acids. CDR3 region: CASRRQGAGPYEQYF. For the CDR3, the DNA is TGTGCCAGCAGGCGCCAGGGGGCCGGCCCCTACGAGCAGTACTTC.

This clone was found a few times. The CDR3 nucleotides are TGTGCCAGCTCACCTTCAGGCTCCTACGAGCAGTACTTC. This translates into CASSPSGSYEQYF. The rearrangement uses TRBV18 and TRBJ2-7, with unresolved D. CDR3 length: 13 amino acids. Germline loops: CDR1 KGHSH, CDR2 LQKENI. Trimming removed 3 bases from V and 0 bases from J, with 6 bases in between.

The CDR3 nucleotides read TGCGCCAGCCAAGTCGGGGTGGTCACACAAGAGACCCAGTACTTC. It specifies CASQVGVVTQETQYF. V and J are TRBV5-1 and TRBJ2-5; possible D gene TRBD2, 5 bases. The CDR3 is 15 residues long. Trimming removed 7 bases at V and 2 bases at J, with 18 bases between. CDR1 and CDR2 (germline): SGHRS, YFSETQ.

The genes are TRBV6-2 or TRBV6-3 and TRBJ2-1; D may be TRBD2 (6 bases). CDR1 is MNHEY and CDR2 is SVGEGT in the germline V gene. V was pared by 6 bases and J by 10 bases, with 13 bases between. The CDR3 has 12 amino acids. The CDR3 nucleotides are TGTGCCAGCAGCCCGGGACTTGGGGAGCAGTTCTTC. It codes for CASSPGLGEQFF.

V usage is TRBV5-6 and J usage is TRBJ2-7; 9 positions agree with TRBD1. Per the germline V gene, CDR1 is SGHDT and CDR2 is YYEEEE. Trimming at V came to 4 bases and at J to 1 base, leaving 3 bases not matched to a gene. The CDR3 loop spans 14 amino acids. The CDR3 here is CASSPGTGSYEQYF. CDR3 DNA: TGTGCCAGCAGCCCCGGGACAGGGTCCTACGAGCAGTACTTC.

The chain recombines TRBV19 with TRBJ1-2; D is unresolved. Trimming removed 6 bases at V and 4 bases at J, with 12 bases between. The CDR3 extends over 13 amino acids. Looked up from germline, CDR1 is LNHDA and CDR2 is SQIVND (reference sequence). The CDR3 reads CASRLENSYGYTF. CDR3 DNA: TGTGCCAGTAGACTGGAGAATAGCTATGGCTACACCTTC.

The J gene is TRBJ2-3, the V gene TRBV7-2, with 12 bases matching TRBD2. Losses at the gene ends were 5 bases for V and 8 bases for J; bases not matched to a gene: 8. The germline CDR1 and CDR2 sequences are SGHTA and FQGNSA. The CDR3 spans 15 residues. DNA for the CDR3: TGTGCCAGCAGCACTCTAGCGGGGGGGACGGCTACGCAGTATTTT. Its protein is CASSTLAGGTATQYF.

The rearrangement links TRBV5-1 to TRBJ2-5, with 9 positions matching TRBD1. The junction had 3 bases not matched to a gene; V was cut back by 4 bases and J by 2 bases. Per the germline V gene, CDR1 is SGHRS and CDR2 is YFSETQ. The CDR3 consists of 14 residues. Here the CDR3 DNA reads TGCGCCAGCAGCCACGGACAGGGGCAAGAGACCCAGTACTTC. Amino acids: CASSHGQGQETQYF.

This clone showed up just once. The V call is TRBV6-5, the J call TRBJ1-2, with 7 bases fitting TRBD1. This CDR3 has 11 residues. Trimming cost V 4 bases and J 7 bases; bases outside gene matches: 0. CDR1 is MNHEY and CDR2 is SVGAGI in the germline V gene. CDR3 residues: CASSSGGGYTF. CDR3 in DNA: TGTGCCAGCAGTTCAGGGGGTGGCTACACCTTC.

V and J are TRBV5-1 and TRBJ2-4, with D perhaps TRBD1 (5 bases). Germline CDR1 SGHRS, CDR2 YFSETQ. The V end was cut by 0 bases, the J end by 1 base, with 5 bases between. This CDR3 spans 14 amino acids. CDR3 in amino acids: CASSLEGAKNIQYF. The CDR3 DNA reads as TGCGCCAGCAGCTTGGAGGGGGCCAAAAACATTCAGTACTTC.

The V gene is TRBV27, the J gene TRBJ2-1, with 8 bases lining up with TRBD1. CDR1 and CDR2 (germline): MNHEY, SMNVEV (reference sequence). The CDR3 is made up of 12 amino acids. J gave up 7 bases and V 6 bases, and 2 bases lay outside the gene matches. Here the CDR3 reads CASRTGGNEQFF. CDR3 in DNA: TGTGCCAGCAGAACAGGGGGAAATGAGCAGTTCTTC.